This note documents a single T cell receptor (beta chain) sequence. Its matching antigen is unknown. A heparinised blood draw that averaged about 120 mL was obtained once from each donor. This specimen comes from a study of beta chain features in type 1 diabetes. Whole-study findings and limits: A closer apparent resemblance between naive, central memory and Treg TCRB repertoires was seen in patients than in healthy donors. An over-representation of cells with high TCR expression could result from cDNA sequencing. In all four CD4+ subsets, TCRB CDR3 length was significantly, moderately reduced in type 1 diabetes.

Germline CDR1 KGHSH, CDR2 LQKENI. The V gene lost 1 base and the J gene lost 9 bases, with 15 bases spanning the gap. CDR3 length: 15 amino acids. The entirety of the isolated RNA underwent reverse transcription, so expressed TCRB transcripts were sequenced. TCRdb's table, derived via immunoSEQ multiplex PCR, lists solely in-frame clones and lacks some. The sample consists of 550,000 to 850,000 clones, around 15% of them appearing once. The chain links TRBV18 to TRBJ2-2; the D gene is possibly TRBD2 (6 bases). The clonotype originates from a young man with type 1 diabetes. Sequencing was done on a sample of naive CD4+ T cells from blood. The CDR3 DNA sequence: TGTGCCAGCTCACCACTGACGGAGGGGAGCCGGGAGCTGTTTTTT. It yields the protein CASSPLTEGSRELFF.